Given below is one T cell receptor beta chain in context. As yet, its antigen is unknown. Using immunoSEQ multiplex PCR, the repertoire was profiled, and TCRdb retains in-frame clones only, with some absent. The table lists about 110,000 clones, nearly 90% of them singletons. This sample was included in a study of Tregs in tolerant kidney transplant recipients. As for the study in general: Mixed chimerism was transient after nonmyeloablative marrow transplants from related graft donors.

The germline V gene encodes CDR1 SGHTA and CDR2 FQGNSA. The ends lost 1 base at V and 3 bases at J; junction bases unmatched: 4. The CDR3 runs to 16 residues. Study observations and caveats: Nucleotide sequences could not be compared across some patients' samples due to primer changes.

J is TRBJ2-1 and V is TRBV7-2, with 9 bases fitting TRBD2. The source material was CD4+ T cells from blood, sampled before the transplant. This receptor was identified in a human donor who received a combined kidney and bone marrow transplant. The CDR3 reads CASSLGSGGHYNEQFF. The CDR3, as DNA: TGTGCCAGCAGCTTAGGTAGCGGGGGTCACTACAATGAGCAGTTCTTC.